These T cell receptor beta chains were read from a single sample in a study of cytomegalovirus exposure and HLA in healthy donors. Some clones are missing from TCRdb's copy, which holds only in-frame ones; the method was immunoSEQ multiplex PCR. Seen here are approximately 120,000 clones, 70% to 80% observed once, and the top ten hold 1.5% to 2.5%. The source material was PBMCs. All receptors derive from a man aged 45-60 years in good health and CMV-seronegative. Both conserved end residues are part of each CDR3. A D gene is named only where the DNA matches it firmly. Part of the rows lack a size; the others show once, few, many or a class for expanded clones.

V: TRBV6-5; D: TRBD1; length: 14; size: .; J: TRBJ2-2; CDR3: CASRGTVNTGELFF; DNA: TGTGCCAGCAGGGGGACAGTCAACACCGGGGAGCTGTTTTTT
V: TRBV11-2; D: .; length: 19; size: .; J: TRBJ1-6; CDR3: CASSFRGRVMDGADSPLHF; DNA: TGTGCCAGCAGCTTCAGGGGCAGGGTAATGGATGGGGCGGACTCACCCCTCCACTTT
V: TRBV7-9; D: TRBD1; length: 16; size: once; J: TRBJ1-2; CDR3: CASSLAGTDFNYGYTF; DNA: TGTGCCAGCAGCTTAGCCGGGACAGACTTTAACTATGGCTACACCTTC
V: TRBV5-1; D: .; length: 12; size: .; J: TRBJ1-1; CDR3: CASRARNTEAFF; DNA: TGCGCCAGCAGGGCCAGAAACACTGAAGCTTTCTTT
V: TRBV5-8; D: .; length: 19; size: .; J: TRBJ2-6; CDR3: CASSLVGGVDLSGANVLTF; DNA: TGTGCCAGCAGCTTGGTTGGGGGCGTTGACCTCTCTGGGGCCAACGTCCTGACTTTC
V: TRBV19; D: .; length: 13; size: .; J: TRBJ1-4; CDR3: CASSRTFDEKLFF; DNA: TGTGCCAGTAGTCGGACTTTTGATGAAAAACTGTTTTTT
V: TRBV5-1; D: .; length: 15; size: few; J: TRBJ2-7; CDR3: CASSQQTGTLYEQYF; DNA: TGCGCCAGCAGCCAGCAGACAGGGACTCTCTACGAGCAGTACTTC
V: TRBV4-1; D: TRBD1; length: 15; size: .; J: TRBJ2-2; CDR3: CASSQVTGVPGELFF; DNA: TGCGCCAGCAGCCAGGTGACAGGGGTTCCCGGGGAGCTGTTTTTT
V: TRBV19; D: TRBD2; length: 13; size: .; J: TRBJ2-5; CDR3: CASSIGGQETQYF; DNA: TGTGCCAGTAGTATCGGGGGGCAAGAGACCCAGTACTTC
V: TRBV10-1; D: .; length: 13; size: .; J: TRBJ2-1; CDR3: CASSRDRENIQFF; DNA: TGCGCCAGCAGTAGAGACAGAGAAAACATTCAGTTCTTC
V: TRBV19; D: TRBD1; length: 15; size: once; J: TRBJ2-1; CDR3: CATTAEGAPYNEQFF; DNA: TGTGCCACCACCGCAGAGGGGGCCCCTTACAATGAGCAGTTCTTC
V: TRBV29-1; D: TRBD1; length: 13; size: .; J: TRBJ1-1; CDR3: CSVGTGPNTEAFF; DNA: TGCAGCGTAGGGACAGGGCCGAACACTGAAGCTTTCTTT
V: TRBV6-1; D: .; length: 14; size: .; J: TRBJ1-1; CDR3: CASSGGVRGTEAFF; DNA: TGTGCCAGCAGTGGCGGGGTAAGAGGGACTGAAGCTTTCTTT
V: TRBV7-8; D: .; length: 17; size: .; J: TRBJ2-1; CDR3: CASSLGDSFSSYNEQFF; DNA: TGTGCCAGCAGCTTAGGGGACTCCTTTTCCTCCTACAATGAGCAGTTCTTC
V: TRBV11-3; D: TRBD1; length: 14; size: once; J: TRBJ1-1; CDR3: CASSIGQANTEAFF; DNA: TGTGCCAGCAGTATAGGACAGGCGAACACTGAAGCTTTCTTT